These 15 T cell receptor beta chains were sequenced from one sample in a study of blood T cell repertoires in COVID-19. Sequencing was performed with immunoSEQ multiplex PCR; in TCRdb, only in-frame clones are kept and a portion is missing. The table includes about 49,000 clones, 85% to 90% detected once. Source material: peripheral blood. The receptors shown here come from an older man with acute or convalescent COVID-19.

CDR3 coding DNA: TGTGCCAGCAGTAGACTAGAAGGGGATACGCAGTATTTT. This sequence encodes CASSRLEGDTQYF. The J gene is TRBJ2-3, the V gene TRBV3-1 (or the pseudogene TRBV3-2); D perhaps matches TRBD2 (6 bases). Germline V gene lookup returns CDR1 LGHDT and CDR2 YNNKEL (reference sequence). The CDR3 contains 13 residues. V was shortened by 6 bases and J by 6 bases, with 13 bases between the two germline ends.

The rearrangement uses TRBV30 and TRBJ1-2; D is uncertain. V was clipped by 5 bases and J by 7 bases, with 17 bases between them. The CDR3 runs 13 residues. The germline gives CDR1 GTSNPN, CDR2 SVGIG (reference sequence). The CDR3 DNA sequence: TGTGCCTGGTTCAGAGGCCAGTCGCGTGGCTACACCTTC. It codes for CAWFRGQSRGYTF.

This chain connects TRBV6-5 to TRBJ1-4; 9 bases line up with TRBD1. CDR1 and CDR2 (germline): MNHEY, SVGAGI. The CDR3 is 14 residues long. J gave up 3 bases and V 6 bases, and 2 bases lay outside the gene matches. The DNA for the CDR3 is TGTGCCAGCAGCGGGGACAGGGCTAATGAAAAACTGTTTTTT. It is translated as CASSGDRANEKLFF.

The chain joins TRBV19 to TRBJ1-2, with unresolved D. This CDR3 contains 15 residues. V was shortened by 9 bases and J by 4 bases, with 21 bases between the two germline ends. Germline lookup yields CDR1 LNHDA and CDR2 SQIVND (reference sequence). In nucleotides, the CDR3 is TGTGCCAGCTCTCGGGCCCCCGGAGGGAGCTATGGCTACACCTTC. Amino acid sequence: CASSRAPGGSYGYTF.

The CDR3 is CASSLDWGMNTEAFF. The CDR3 DNA reads TGTGCCAGCAGCTTGGATTGGGGCATGAACACTGAAGCTTTCTTT. This chain uses TRBV5-5 with TRBJ1-1; D might be TRBD1 (5 bases). The CDR3 length is 15 residues. The V end was cut by 0 bases, the J end by 0 bases, with 9 bases between. The germline V gene encodes CDR1 SGHKS and CDR2 YYEKEE (reference sequence).

This clone turned up a few times. J is TRBJ2-2 and V is TRBV18; perhaps TRBD1 as D (6 bases). The CDR3 contains 15 residues. Between the trimmed V and J ends, which lost 3 bases and 1 base, there was a span of 9 bases. CDR1 is KGHSH and CDR2 is LQKENI in the germline V gene. CDR3 in DNA: TGTGCCAGCTCACCGGTACAGGGGAACACCGGGGAGCTGTTTTTT. This gives the protein CASSPVQGNTGELFF.

This clone appeared a few times. The chain combines TRBV9 with TRBJ2-1; 12 nucleotides align to TRBD1. CDR3 size: 15 residues. V lost 3 bases and J lost 8; bases outside the gene matches: 6. Germline V gives CDR1 SGDLS, CDR2 YYNGEE. The DNA for the CDR3 is TGTGCCAGCAGCGCCTGGGACAGGGGGCTCGATGAGCAGTTCTTC. Protein product: CASSAWDRGLDEQFF.

The chain couples TRBV6-5 to TRBJ2-7; D is undetermined. V was pared by 7 bases and J by 0 bases, with 7 bases between. Germline-derived CDR1 and CDR2 are MNHEY and SVGAGI. This CDR3 comprises 12 residues. The CDR3 sequence is CASTGSSYEQYF. The CDR3 coding sequence is TGTGCCAGCACAGGTAGCTCCTACGAGCAGTACTTC.

This clone appeared once. This chain connects TRBV5-1 to TRBJ1-2, with TRBD1 matching 11 bases. J lost 4 bases, V lost 4 bases, and 6 bases had no gene match. Germline V gene data show CDR1 as SGHRS and CDR2 as YFSETQ. CDR3 length: 15 residues. The chain's CDR3 is CASSRGQGDTYGYTF. CDR3 nucleotides: TGCGCCAGCAGCAGGGGACAGGGGGATACCTATGGCTACACCTTC. Full variable domain (rest looked up from reference TRBV5-1 and TRBJ1-2): KAGVTQTPRYLIKTRGQQVTLSCSPISGHRSVSWYQQTPGQGLQFLFEYFSETQRNKGNFPGRFSGRQFSNSRSEMNVSTLELGDSALYLCASSRGQGDTYGYTFGSGTRLTVV.

The V call is TRBV30, the J call TRBJ1-4; TRBD1 might be the D (6 bases). CDR1 and CDR2 (germline): GTSNPN, SVGIG (reference sequence). V was shortened by 3 bases and J by 6 bases, with 14 bases between the two germline ends. This CDR3 is built from 14 residues. The CDR3 region is CAWSKGGGHEKLFF. The CDR3 bases are TGTGCCTGGAGCAAAGGGGGGGGACATGAAAAACTGTTTTTT.

This clone occurred once. The rearrangement uses TRBV11-2 and TRBJ1-6, with a tentative D call TRBD1 (5 bases). CDR1 SGHAT and CDR2 FQNNGV come from the germline V gene. V lost 4 bases to trimming and J lost 9 bases, with 7 bases between them. The CDR3 is 12 residues long. The CDR3 sequence: CASSSQGSPLHF. DNA of the CDR3: TGTGCCAGCAGCTCTCAGGGTTCACCCCTCCACTTT.

V gene TRBV28 combines with J gene TRBJ2-7, with TRBD1 matching 7 bases. Unmatched junction bases numbered 11, after V lost 6 bases and J lost 6 bases. The CDR3 contains 14 residues. The germline V gene encodes CDR1 MDHEN and CDR2 SYDVKM. The CDR3 bases are TGTGCCAGCAGCCGCACCGGTGGGACAGTCGAGCAGTACTTC. It encodes CASSRTGGTVEQYF.

The V gene is TRBV9, the J gene TRBJ1-1; tentatively, D is TRBD1 (6 bases). CDR3 length: 16 amino acids. Germline lookup yields CDR1 SGDLS and CDR2 YYNGEE. The V and J ends lost 4 bases and 0 bases respectively, with 16 bases between them. CDR3 residues: CASSPRGHFMNTEAFF. CDR3 nucleotide sequence: TGTGCCAGCAGCCCCAGGGGACATTTCATGAACACTGAAGCTTTCTTT.

Only one count was recorded for this clone. The CDR3 spells CASRSGQGAVYGYTF. CDR3 DNA sequence: TGTGCAAGTCGCTCGGGACAGGGGGCTGTCTATGGCTACACCTTC. The V call is TRBV12-2, the J call TRBJ1-2; the D segment call TRBD1 is taken from the table without a DNA check. TRBV12-2 is an annotated pseudogene. CDR3 size: 15 residues.

This rearrangement joins TRBV6-1 to TRBJ1-1; 7 nucleotides line up with TRBD1. This CDR3 is 14 amino acids long. CDR1 is MNHNS and CDR2 is SASEGT in the germline V gene. Losses at the gene ends were 3 bases for V and 2 bases for J; bases not matched to a gene: 3. This chain's CDR3 is CASSEDRRNTEAFF. CDR3 nucleotide sequence: TGTGCCAGCAGTGAGGACAGGCGAAACACTGAAGCTTTCTTT.